The entry below describes one T cell receptor beta chain. The entry originates in a study of blood T cell repertoires in COVID-19. On the study more broadly: Samples representing acute and convalescent COVID-19 were sourced from the United States, Italy and Spain. PBMCs, B-cell-depleted T cells, or T cells provided the cDNA or gDNA that made up the material.

Trimming at V came to 4 bases and at J to 2 bases, leaving 11 bases not matched to a gene. Germline CDR1 and CDR2: SGHNT and YYREEE (reference sequence). The CDR3 runs to 17 residues. Study processing details: Reference gene primer amplification gave estimated nucleated cell counts. Some clones are missing from TCRdb's copy, which holds only in-frame ones; the method was immunoSEQ multiplex PCR. V and J calls and clone size are as listed in that table; D and trimming were resolved from the DNA. This table holds some 85,000 clones, 89% found once. The clonotype comes from a man in his fifties with acute or convalescent COVID-19. Material for sequencing was peripheral blood. The chain carries TRBV5-4 and TRBJ1-3, with 8 bases lining up with TRBD1. CDR3 in amino acids: CASSPMITGGTGNTIYF. Written as DNA, the CDR3 is TGTGCCAGCAGCCCTATGATTACAGGGGGAACTGGAAACACCATATATTTT.